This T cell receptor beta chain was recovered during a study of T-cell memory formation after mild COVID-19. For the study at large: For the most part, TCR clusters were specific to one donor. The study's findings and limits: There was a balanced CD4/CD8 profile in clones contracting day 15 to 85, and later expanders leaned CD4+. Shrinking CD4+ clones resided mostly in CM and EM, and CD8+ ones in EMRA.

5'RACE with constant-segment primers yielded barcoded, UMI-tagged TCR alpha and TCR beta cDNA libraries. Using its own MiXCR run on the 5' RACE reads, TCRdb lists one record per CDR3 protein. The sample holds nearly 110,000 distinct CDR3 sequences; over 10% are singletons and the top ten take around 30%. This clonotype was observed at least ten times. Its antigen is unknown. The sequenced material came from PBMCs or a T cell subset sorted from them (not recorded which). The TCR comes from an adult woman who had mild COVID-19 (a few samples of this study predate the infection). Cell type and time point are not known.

CDR3 sequence (DNA): TGTGCCAGCAGTTTCTTTGGTTTTCGATCCGGGTCCTACAATGAGCAGTTCTTC. This encodes CASSFFGFRSGSYNEQFF. The chain employs TRBV12-3 or TRBV12-4 and TRBJ2-1; D is unclear. The CDR3 covers 18 residues. V dropped 3 bases and J dropped 1 base, with 19 bases sitting between them.